The next 2 T cell receptor beta chains were all read from a single sample in a study of T cell responses to AZD1222 COVID-19 vaccine. Repertoires were generated with immunoSEQ multiplex PCR, while TCRdb's copy carries only in-frame clones and drops some. Of 120,000 to 150,000 clones listed, about 90% are singletons. This sample comprised peripheral blood, obtained 28 days after the second AZD1222 dose. The source is an adult who received the AZD1222 COVID-19 vaccine.

The chain carries TRBV30 and TRBJ1-5, with D perhaps matching TRBD1 (5 bases). Trimming left V 5 bases short and J 6 bases short, with 11 bases between. The CDR3 has 12 residues. The germline V gene has CDR1 GTSNPN and CDR2 SVGIG (reference sequence). CDR3 bases: TGTGCCTGGTCCGGGGGAGGTCAGCCCCAGCATTTT. It encodes CAWSGGGQPQHF.

The gene calls are TRBV28 and TRBJ1-2, with TRBD1 matching 8 bases. The CDR3 is made up of 13 amino acids. The V segment lost 3 bases and the J segment 8 bases; nucleotides outside the gene matches: 5. CDR1 MDHEN and CDR2 SYDVKM come from the germline V gene. The CDR3 DNA is TGTGCCAGCAGTTTTCAGGGGGCGGGAGGCTACACCTTC. As protein: CASSFQGAGGYTF.